These 5 T cell receptor beta chains were all obtained from the same sample, sequenced in a study of T cells after yellow fever vaccination. TCRdb fed the 5' RACE reads into MiXCR, producing one record per CDR3 protein. The sample has approximately 300,000 distinct CDR3 sequences; about 10% are singletons. Sample: CD4+ T cells sorted from PBMCs, taken 45 days after the yellow fever booster vaccination. These receptors were taken from a man between 18 and 29 years old who received the YFV17D yellow fever vaccine.

This chain connects TRBV7-9 to TRBJ2-7; 7 nucleotides align to TRBD1. V trimming: 5 bases; J trimming: 2 bases; junction bases outside the gene matches: 3. The CDR3 loop spans 13 amino acids. CDR1 and CDR2 (germline): SEHNR, FQNEAQ (reference sequence). The CDR3 DNA follows: TGTGCCAGCAGCCGGGACAGTACCTACGAGCAGTACTTC. This codes for CASSRDSTYEQYF.

V is TRBV7-9 and J is TRBJ2-2; D perhaps matches TRBD1 (6 bases). The length of the CDR3 is 14 residues. CDR1 is SEHNR, CDR2 FQNEAQ, per germline (reference sequence). Trimming removed 5 bases at V and 4 bases at J, with 11 bases between. The CDR3 region is CASSVQGGTGELFF. CDR3 DNA: TGTGCCAGCAGCGTACAGGGCGGCACCGGGGAGCTGTTTTTT.

This chain joins TRBV7-2 and TRBJ2-5; TRBD2 matches 10 bases. Trimming removed 5 bases from V and 4 bases from J; junction bases left unmatched: 4. The CDR3 is made up of 14 amino acids. Germline V CDR1 and CDR2: SGHTA, FQGNSA. The CDR3 is CASSLLAGVETQYF. DNA of the CDR3: TGTGCCAGCAGCCTTCTAGCGGGGGTAGAGACCCAGTACTTC.

Only a few counts were recorded for this clonotype. This rearrangement joins TRBV3-1 to TRBJ2-3; 7 bases align to TRBD1. The ends lost 2 bases at V and 6 bases at J; junction bases unmatched: 2. The germline CDR1 and CDR2 sequences are LGHDT and YNNKEL (reference sequence). The CDR3 is 13 residues long. CDR3: CASSQRGPDTQYF. Here the CDR3 DNA reads TGTGCCAGCAGCCAAAGGGGGCCCGATACGCAGTATTTT.

V usage is TRBV5-4 and J usage is TRBJ2-2, with 10 nucleotides matching TRBD2. CDR3 length: 16 amino acids. Germline trimming cut 5 bases from V and 2 bases from J; bases unmatched to any gene: 6. Per germline, CDR1 SGHNT and CDR2 YYREEE (reference sequence). The CDR3 protein is CASRSSGGPNTGELFF. As DNA, the CDR3 is TGTGCCAGCAGATCTAGCGGGGGCCCTAACACCGGGGAGCTGTTTTTT.